A selection of T cell receptor beta chains follows, all from one sample in a study of shared clonotypes between healthy human individuals. TCRdb keeps only in-frame clones here, not all; method: immunoSEQ multiplex PCR. Of approximately 1.4 million clones listed, roughly 98% are singletons. Material for sequencing was naive CD4+ T cells sorted from blood. These TCRs come from a man aged 25-40 years in good health. The CDR3 runs from the conserved cysteine through the conserved F or W. D genes are given only for firm matches. Only part of the rows carry a size: once, few, many, or a class if the clone is expanded.

CDR3 DNA: TGTGCCAGCTCACTCTTTGCCCCGTCATTTAGGGCCGATGGCTACACCTTC; CDR3 protein: CASSLFAPSFRADGYTF; V gene: TRBV18; J gene: TRBJ1-2; D gene: -; clone size: -
CDR3 DNA: TGTGCCAGCAGCCCCAGCATACTCGGCTATGGCTACACCTTC; CDR3 protein: CASSPSILGYGYTF; V gene: TRBV5-6; J gene: TRBJ1-2; D gene: -; clone size: -
CDR3 DNA: TGCGCCAGCAGCTTGGAGCCGGGTTATGGCTACACCTTC; CDR3 protein: CASSLEPGYGYTF; V gene: TRBV5-1; J gene: TRBJ1-2; D gene: -; clone size: -
CDR3 DNA: TGTGCCAGCAGCCCCCTGGGGAGCGGGGGCACCAACTTC; CDR3 protein: CASSPLGSGGTNF; V gene: TRBV28; J gene: TRBJ2-7; D gene: TRBD2; clone size: -
CDR3 DNA: TGCGCCAGCAGTTCAGGACTAGCAGATGAGCAGTTCTTC; CDR3 protein: CASSSGLADEQFF; V gene: TRBV5-1; J gene: TRBJ2-1; D gene: TRBD2; clone size: -
CDR3 DNA: TGTGCCAGCAGCTTAAACTCCCAGGGCGCTATTTACGAGCAGTACTTC; CDR3 protein: CASSLNSQGAIYEQYF; V gene: TRBV7-2; J gene: TRBJ2-7; D gene: -; clone size: -
CDR3 DNA: TGTGCCAGCAGCTTGGGGGGTAGCCAACCTAACTATGGCTACACCTTC; CDR3 protein: CASSLGGSQPNYGYTF; V gene: TRBV5-4; J gene: TRBJ1-2; D gene: -; clone size: -
CDR3 DNA: TGTGCCAGCAGCTTGGGGAGCCTATACTCCTACAATGAGCAGTTCTTC; CDR3 protein: CASSLGSLYSYNEQFF; V gene: TRBV7-2; J gene: TRBJ2-1; D gene: -; clone size: -
CDR3 DNA: TGCGCCAGCAGTGAGGGGACACAGTATGAGCAGTTCTTC; CDR3 protein: CASSEGTQYEQFF; V gene: TRBV10-1; J gene: TRBJ2-1; D gene: -; clone size: -
CDR3 DNA: TGCGCCAGCAGCTCCCGTCCAGCGGGGGACGGCAATGAGCAGTTCTTC; CDR3 protein: CASSSRPAGDGNEQFF; V gene: TRBV5-1; J gene: TRBJ2-1; D gene: TRBD2; clone size: -
CDR3 DNA: TGCGCCAGCACCCTGTCCGGGGTCGCAGATACGCAGTATTTT; CDR3 protein: CASTLSGVADTQYF; V gene: TRBV5-1; J gene: TRBJ2-3; D gene: -; clone size: -
CDR3 DNA: TGCGCCAGCAGCTTGGGGGGCAACCGCCGGGACTACGAGCAGTACTTC; CDR3 protein: CASSLGGNRRDYEQYF; V gene: TRBV5-1; J gene: TRBJ2-7; D gene: -; clone size: -
CDR3 DNA: TGTGCCAGCAGGACCACCGGGACTTCAACCTACGAGCAGTACTTC; CDR3 protein: CASRTTGTSTYEQYF; V gene: TRBV6-1; J gene: TRBJ2-7; D gene: -; clone size: -
CDR3 DNA: TGTGCCAGCAGCGACGCGGGCTTTCGCAATCAGCCCCAGCATTTT; CDR3 protein: CASSDAGFRNQPQHF; V gene: TRBV28; J gene: TRBJ1-5; D gene: -; clone size: -
CDR3 DNA: TGTGCCACAAAAAATTCTGGACTAGTTCCCCACGAGCAGTACTTC; CDR3 protein: CATKNSGLVPHEQYF; V gene: TRBV6-1; J gene: TRBJ2-7; D gene: TRBD2; clone size: -
CDR3 DNA: TGCGCCAGCAGCTTGGCCGGGCTCGGAGGTGATGGGTCCTACGAGCAGTACTTC; CDR3 protein: CASSLAGLGGDGSYEQYF; V gene: TRBV5-1; J gene: TRBJ2-7; D gene: -; clone size: -
CDR3 DNA: TGTGCCAGCAGCCTCCGGGACTCATATGGAGGAGATACGCAGTATTTT; CDR3 protein: CASSLRDSYGGDTQYF; V gene: TRBV7-9; J gene: TRBJ2-3; D gene: -; clone size: -
CDR3 DNA: TGTGCCAGCAGCTTATTGTACGGCTACGAGCAGTACTTC; CDR3 protein: CASSLLYGYEQYF; V gene: TRBV7-3; J gene: TRBJ2-7; D gene: -; clone size: -
CDR3 DNA: TGTGCCAGCAGTGATTATACCCAGTACTTC; CDR3 protein: CASSDYTQYF; V gene: TRBV6-1; J gene: TRBJ2-5; D gene: -; clone size: -
CDR3 DNA: TGCGCCAGCAGCTTGACGGACACTGAAGCTTTCTTT; CDR3 protein: CASSLTDTEAFF; V gene: TRBV5-1; J gene: TRBJ1-1; D gene: -; clone size: once
CDR3 DNA: TGTGCCAGCAGTGTTCGGCGGTCGACCTACGAGCAGTACTTC; CDR3 protein: CASSVRRSTYEQYF; V gene: TRBV2; J gene: TRBJ2-7; D gene: -; clone size: -
CDR3 DNA: TGCAGCGTTGAAGACCCGACTAGCGGGACCTACAATGAGCAGTTCTTC; CDR3 protein: CSVEDPTSGTYNEQFF; V gene: TRBV29-1; J gene: TRBJ2-1; D gene: TRBD2; clone size: -
CDR3 DNA: TGTGCCAGTACGAATTCTTACAGGGGGCCGAGCAATCAGCCCCAGCATTTT; CDR3 protein: CASTNSYRGPSNQPQHF; V gene: TRBV19; J gene: TRBJ1-5; D gene: TRBD1; clone size: -
CDR3 DNA: TGCGCCAGCAGCTCTGGCCTAGCGGTGTCCTACAATGAGCAGTTCTTC; CDR3 protein: CASSSGLAVSYNEQFF; V gene: TRBV5-1; J gene: TRBJ2-1; D gene: TRBD2; clone size: -
CDR3 DNA: TGCGCCAGCAGTGAAGGACAGGGAACTAGCGGGAGGGGTCCAATGGCGTTCTTC; CDR3 protein: CASSEGQGTSGRGPMAFF; V gene: TRBV10-1; J gene: TRBJ2-1; D gene: TRBD2; clone size: -
CDR3 DNA: TGTGCCACCAGCTCGCGGACTAGCGGGGGAAACACCGGGGAGCTGTTTTTT; CDR3 protein: CATSSRTSGGNTGELFF; V gene: TRBV15; J gene: TRBJ2-2; D gene: TRBD2; clone size: -
CDR3 DNA: TGTGCCAGCAGGTCCCTGAGCGGGAGGCCCTACGAGCAGTACTTC; CDR3 protein: CASRSLSGRPYEQYF; V gene: TRBV27; J gene: TRBJ2-7; D gene: TRBD2; clone size: -
CDR3 DNA: TGCGCCAGCAGTGCCACCGGACTAGCCGGTGAGCAGTTCTTC; CDR3 protein: CASSATGLAGEQFF; V gene: TRBV10-1; J gene: TRBJ2-1; D gene: TRBD2; clone size: once
CDR3 DNA: TGTGCCAGCAAAATTTTTTCGCTCCAGGGGAACACTGAAGCTTTCTTT; CDR3 protein: CASKIFSLQGNTEAFF; V gene: TRBV27; J gene: TRBJ1-1; D gene: -; clone size: -
CDR3 DNA: TGCGCCAGCAGCCAAGTAAGGACAGGCTACGAGCAGTACTTC; CDR3 protein: CASSQVRTGYEQYF; V gene: TRBV4-1; J gene: TRBJ2-7; D gene: TRBD1; clone size: -
CDR3 DNA: TGTGCCAGCAGTGCCCGCGTGGAGGGTTTTGTAATTACAGAGACCCAGTACTTC; CDR3 protein: CASSARVEGFVITETQYF; V gene: TRBV25-1; J gene: TRBJ2-5; D gene: -; clone size: -
CDR3 DNA: TGTGCCAGCAGCCGGACTGGAGAAAAACTGTTTTTT; CDR3 protein: CASSRTGEKLFF; V gene: TRBV7-2; J gene: TRBJ1-4; D gene: -; clone size: -
CDR3 DNA: TGTGCCAGCTCATCGATTCGGACAGACCTGCTACTTCAATCCTACGAGCAGTACTTC; CDR3 protein: CASSSIRTDLLLQSYEQYF; V gene: TRBV18; J gene: TRBJ2-7; D gene: -; clone size: -
CDR3 DNA: TGCGCCAGCAGCCCCGGGACCGTGAACGAGCAGTACTTC; CDR3 protein: CASSPGTVNEQYF; V gene: TRBV5-1; J gene: TRBJ2-7; D gene: -; clone size: -
CDR3 DNA: TGTGCCAGCAGCCCCGGGACTAGCGGGAGAAGTGTGGAGACCCAGTACTTC; CDR3 protein: CASSPGTSGRSVETQYF; V gene: TRBV7-9; J gene: TRBJ2-5; D gene: TRBD2; clone size: -
CDR3 DNA: TGCGCCAGCAGCTTGGTACTCCGTAGCCGGGACAGATCTAATCCTGGGGCCAACGTCCTGACTTTC; CDR3 protein: CASSLVLRSRDRSNPGANVLTF; V gene: TRBV5-1; J gene: TRBJ2-6; D gene: TRBD1; clone size: -
CDR3 DNA: TGTGCCAGCAGTCCTCGGGGCGGCCCAGGGACCCAGTACTTC; CDR3 protein: CASSPRGGPGTQYF; V gene: TRBV27; J gene: TRBJ2-5; D gene: -; clone size: once
CDR3 DNA: TGTGCCATCAGGCCAGACAGGGGCGCTTCCTACAATGAGCAGTTCTTC; CDR3 protein: CAIRPDRGASYNEQFF; V gene: TRBV10-3; J gene: TRBJ2-1; D gene: TRBD1; clone size: -
CDR3 DNA: TGTGCCAGCAGCTTGACTAGCGGGAGGGCCGCTCCCGAGCAGTACTTC; CDR3 protein: CASSLTSGRAAPEQYF; V gene: TRBV7-8; J gene: TRBJ2-7; D gene: TRBD2; clone size: once
CDR3 DNA: TGTGCCAGCAGCTTACTTCCTCCGGGGGACACTGAAGCTTTCTTT; CDR3 protein: CASSLLPPGDTEAFF; V gene: TRBV11-2; J gene: TRBJ1-1; D gene: -; clone size: once
CDR3 DNA: TGTGCCAGCAGTTTATTAACCCTCAGGGGGCTGTTGTCAGCTGAAGCTTTCTTT; CDR3 protein: CASSLLTLRGLLSAEAFF; V gene: TRBV28; J gene: TRBJ1-1; D gene: TRBD1; clone size: -
CDR3 DNA: TGTGCCAGCAGTGTGGGACAGGCAACTAACTATGGCTACACCTTC; CDR3 protein: CASSVGQATNYGYTF; V gene: TRBV2; J gene: TRBJ1-2; D gene: TRBD1; clone size: -
CDR3 DNA: TGTGCCAGCAGTCCAGGGATTTTGACTGAAGCTTTCTTT; CDR3 protein: CASSPGILTEAFF; V gene: TRBV2; J gene: TRBJ1-1; D gene: -; clone size: -
CDR3 DNA: TGTGCCAGCAGAGGAGGACAGGGGTATGACTATGGCTACACCTTC; CDR3 protein: CASRGGQGYDYGYTF; V gene: TRBV28; J gene: TRBJ1-2; D gene: TRBD1; clone size: -
CDR3 DNA: TGTGCCAGCAGTGATGGGACAGGGATATCTGGAAACACCATATATTTT; CDR3 protein: CASSDGTGISGNTIYF; V gene: TRBV25-1; J gene: TRBJ1-3; D gene: TRBD1; clone size: once
CDR3 DNA: TGTGCCAGCAGTGAAAGGTTGGGCAATCAGCCCCAGCATTTT; CDR3 protein: CASSERLGNQPQHF; V gene: TRBV2; J gene: TRBJ1-5; D gene: -; clone size: -
CDR3 DNA: TGTGCCAGCAGCTGGGCCCGGGACGAGGGAAACACCATATATTTT; CDR3 protein: CASSWARDEGNTIYF; V gene: TRBV7-9; J gene: TRBJ1-3; D gene: -; clone size: -
CDR3 DNA: TGTGCCAGCAGCGTAAGAGGGACAGGGGCGGCAGATACGCAGTATTTT; CDR3 protein: CASSVRGTGAADTQYF; V gene: TRBV9; J gene: TRBJ2-3; D gene: TRBD1; clone size: -
CDR3 DNA: TGCGCCAGCAGCTTGGGAGCCCACACAGATACGCAGTATTTT; CDR3 protein: CASSLGAHTDTQYF; V gene: TRBV5-1; J gene: TRBJ2-3; D gene: -; clone size: -
CDR3 DNA: TGCAGTGCTAGAGCCACCGGGGAGCTGTTTTTT; CDR3 protein: CSARATGELFF; V gene: TRBV20-1; J gene: TRBJ2-2; D gene: -; clone size: -
CDR3 DNA: TGCGCCAGCAATTTGGAAGATGGGGGCTCCTACAATGAGCAGTTCTTC; CDR3 protein: CASNLEDGGSYNEQFF; V gene: TRBV5-1; J gene: TRBJ2-1; D gene: -; clone size: -
CDR3 DNA: TGTGCCAGCAGCCTCCCTGCACCGGGACACCATACCTACGAGCAGTACTTC; CDR3 protein: CASSLPAPGHHTYEQYF; V gene: TRBV7-9; J gene: TRBJ2-7; D gene: -; clone size: -
CDR3 DNA: TGTGCCAGCAGTTACTCGGGACAAGATACGCAGTATTTT; CDR3 protein: CASSYSGQDTQYF; V gene: TRBV6-5; J gene: TRBJ2-3; D gene: -; clone size: -
CDR3 DNA: TGTGCCACCATTAAGCGGGAGGGCGGTGAGCAGTTCTTC; CDR3 protein: CATIKREGGEQFF; V gene: TRBV6-1; J gene: TRBJ2-1; D gene: TRBD2; clone size: -
CDR3 DNA: TGTGCCAGCAGCGTAGCTCCGGGACAGGGGATCTACGAGCAGTACTTC; CDR3 protein: CASSVAPGQGIYEQYF; V gene: TRBV9; J gene: TRBJ2-7; D gene: TRBD1; clone size: once
CDR3 DNA: TGTGCCAGTAGTATGAAGCGCAACACTGAAGCTTTCTTT; CDR3 protein: CASSMKRNTEAFF; V gene: TRBV19; J gene: TRBJ1-1; D gene: -; clone size: -
CDR3 DNA: TGTGCCAGCAGTTCTCGGTTCGACCCTAGCGGGAGGGCAGAGACCCAGTACTTC; CDR3 protein: CASSSRFDPSGRAETQYF; V gene: TRBV28; J gene: TRBJ2-5; D gene: TRBD2; clone size: -
CDR3 DNA: TGCGCCAGCAGCCAAGCTCTGGGCACGACTGGGGCTATGAACACTGAAGCTTTCTTT; CDR3 protein: CASSQALGTTGAMNTEAFF; V gene: TRBV4-3; J gene: TRBJ1-1; D gene: -; clone size: -
CDR3 DNA: TGCAGCGCAAGCCATTACACAGATACGCAGTATTTT; CDR3 protein: CSASHYTDTQYF; V gene: TRBV29-1; J gene: TRBJ2-3; D gene: -; clone size: -